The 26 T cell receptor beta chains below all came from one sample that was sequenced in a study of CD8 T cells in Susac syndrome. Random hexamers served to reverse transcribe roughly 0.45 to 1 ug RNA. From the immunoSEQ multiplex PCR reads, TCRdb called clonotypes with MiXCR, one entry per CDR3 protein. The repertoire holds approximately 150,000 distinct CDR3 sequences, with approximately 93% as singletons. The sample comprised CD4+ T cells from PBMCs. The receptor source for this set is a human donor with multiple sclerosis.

The CDR3 loop reads CASSPDLADTQYF. The CDR3 DNA is TGTGCCAGCAGCCCTGACCTAGCTGATACGCAGTATTTT. This chain uses TRBV7-7 with TRBJ2-3; D perhaps matches TRBD2 (5 bases). This CDR3 comprises 13 residues. The V gene's germline CDR1 is SSHAT and CDR2 FNYEAQ (reference sequence). V was shortened by 5 bases and J by 6 bases, with 12 bases between the two germline ends.

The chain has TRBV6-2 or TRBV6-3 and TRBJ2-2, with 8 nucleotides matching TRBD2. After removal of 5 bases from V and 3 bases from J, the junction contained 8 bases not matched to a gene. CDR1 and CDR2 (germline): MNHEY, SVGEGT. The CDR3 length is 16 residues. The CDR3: CASSRRPAGDTGELFF. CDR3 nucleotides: TGTGCCAGCAGTCGAAGGCCAGCGGGAGACACCGGGGAGCTGTTTTTT.

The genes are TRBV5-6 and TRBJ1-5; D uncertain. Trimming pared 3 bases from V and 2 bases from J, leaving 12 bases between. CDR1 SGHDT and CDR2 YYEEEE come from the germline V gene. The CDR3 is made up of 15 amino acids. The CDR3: CASSSPREGNQPQHF. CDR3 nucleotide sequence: TGTGCCAGCAGCTCGCCCCGGGAGGGCAATCAGCCCCAGCATTTT.

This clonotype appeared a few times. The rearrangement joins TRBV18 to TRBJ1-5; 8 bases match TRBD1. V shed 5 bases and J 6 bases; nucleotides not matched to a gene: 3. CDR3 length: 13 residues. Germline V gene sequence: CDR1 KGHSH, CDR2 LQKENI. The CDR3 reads CASSGQGGQPQHF. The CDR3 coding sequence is TGTGCCAGCTCAGGACAGGGAGGTCAGCCCCAGCATTTT.

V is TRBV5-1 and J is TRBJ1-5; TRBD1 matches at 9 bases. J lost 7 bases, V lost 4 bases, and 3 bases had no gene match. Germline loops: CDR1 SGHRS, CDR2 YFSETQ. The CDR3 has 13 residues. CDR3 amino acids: CASSEDRGQPQHF. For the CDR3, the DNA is TGCGCCAGCAGCGAGGACAGGGGCCAGCCCCAGCATTTT.

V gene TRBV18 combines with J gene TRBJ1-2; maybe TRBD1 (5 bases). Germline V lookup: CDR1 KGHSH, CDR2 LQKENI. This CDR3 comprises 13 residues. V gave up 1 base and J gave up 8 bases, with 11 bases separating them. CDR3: CASSPRRGEGYTF. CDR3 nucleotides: TGTGCCAGCTCACCACGACGGGGCGAGGGCTACACCTTC.

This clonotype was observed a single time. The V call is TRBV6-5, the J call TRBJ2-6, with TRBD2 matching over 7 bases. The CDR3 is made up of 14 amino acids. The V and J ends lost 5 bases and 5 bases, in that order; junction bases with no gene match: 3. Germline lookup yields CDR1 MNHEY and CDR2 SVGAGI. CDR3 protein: CASSRGSWANVLTF. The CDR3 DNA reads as TGTGCCAGCAGTCGCGGGAGTTGGGCCAACGTCCTGACTTTC.

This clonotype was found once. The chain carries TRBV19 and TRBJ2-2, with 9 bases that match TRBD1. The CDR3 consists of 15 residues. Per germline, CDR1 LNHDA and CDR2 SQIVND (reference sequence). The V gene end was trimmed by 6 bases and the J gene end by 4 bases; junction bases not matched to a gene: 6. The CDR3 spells CASSRDRVGTGELFF. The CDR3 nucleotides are TGTGCCAGTAGCCGGGACAGGGTGGGCACCGGGGAGCTGTTTTTT.

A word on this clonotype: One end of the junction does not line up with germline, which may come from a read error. The CDR3 here is CASSLQPGQLSF. The CDR3, as DNA: TGTGCCAGCAGCCTGCAACCGGGACAGCTTAGCTTC. The rearrangement links TRBV3-1 to TRBJ2-7; TRBD1 matches at 7 bases. Germline assignment: CDR1 LGHDT and CDR2 YNNKEL (reference sequence). CDR3 size: 12 residues.

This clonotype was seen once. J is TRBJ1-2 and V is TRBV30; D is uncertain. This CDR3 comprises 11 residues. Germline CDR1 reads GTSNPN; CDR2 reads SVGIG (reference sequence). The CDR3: CGKKRDYGYTF. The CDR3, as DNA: TGTGGAAAGAAAAGGGACTATGGCTACACCTTC.

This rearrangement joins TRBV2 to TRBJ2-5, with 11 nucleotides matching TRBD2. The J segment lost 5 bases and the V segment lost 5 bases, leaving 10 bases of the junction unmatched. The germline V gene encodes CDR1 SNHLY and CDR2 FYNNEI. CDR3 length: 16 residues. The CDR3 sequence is CASSKRLAGNGETQYF. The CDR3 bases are TGTGCCAGCAGTAAGAGACTAGCGGGAAACGGGGAGACCCAGTACTTC.

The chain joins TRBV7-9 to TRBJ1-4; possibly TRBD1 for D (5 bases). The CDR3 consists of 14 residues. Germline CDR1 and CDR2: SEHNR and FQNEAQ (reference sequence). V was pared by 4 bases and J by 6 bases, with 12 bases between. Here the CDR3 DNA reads TGTGCCAGCAGCTGGACGGCGGGGGATGAAAAACTGTTTTTT. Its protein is CASSWTAGDEKLFF.

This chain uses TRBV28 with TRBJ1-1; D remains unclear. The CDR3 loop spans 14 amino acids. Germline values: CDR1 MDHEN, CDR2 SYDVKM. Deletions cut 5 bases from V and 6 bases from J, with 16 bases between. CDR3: CASSLIANDPEAFF. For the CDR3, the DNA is TGTGCCAGCAGTCTTATTGCCAACGACCCTGAAGCTTTCTTT.

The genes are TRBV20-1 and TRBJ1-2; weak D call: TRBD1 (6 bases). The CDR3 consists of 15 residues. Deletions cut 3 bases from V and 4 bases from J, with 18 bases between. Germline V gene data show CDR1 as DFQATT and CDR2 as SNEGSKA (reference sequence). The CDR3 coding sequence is TGCAGTGCTAGTAGAGGGCAGCAGGGGATCTATGGCTACACCTTC. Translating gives CSASRGQQGIYGYTF.

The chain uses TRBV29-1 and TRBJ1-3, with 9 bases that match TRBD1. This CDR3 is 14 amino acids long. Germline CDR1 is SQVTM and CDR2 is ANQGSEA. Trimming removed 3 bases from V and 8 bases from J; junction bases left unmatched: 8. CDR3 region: CSVERGQGGYTIYF. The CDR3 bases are TGCAGCGTTGAGAGGGGACAGGGAGGTTACACCATATATTTT. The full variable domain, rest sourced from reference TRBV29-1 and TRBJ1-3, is SAVISQKPSRDICQRGTSLTIQCQVDSQVTMMFWYRQQPGQSLTLIATANQGSEATYESGFVIDKFPISRPNLTFSTLTVSNMSPEDSSIYLCSVERGQGGYTIYFGEGSWLTVV.

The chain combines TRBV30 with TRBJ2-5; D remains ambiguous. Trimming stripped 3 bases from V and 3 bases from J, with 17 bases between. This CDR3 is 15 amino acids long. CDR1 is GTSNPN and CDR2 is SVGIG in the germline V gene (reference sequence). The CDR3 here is CAWRRANTRKETQYF. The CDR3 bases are TGTGCCTGGAGACGAGCGAACACGAGGAAAGAGACCCAGTACTTC.

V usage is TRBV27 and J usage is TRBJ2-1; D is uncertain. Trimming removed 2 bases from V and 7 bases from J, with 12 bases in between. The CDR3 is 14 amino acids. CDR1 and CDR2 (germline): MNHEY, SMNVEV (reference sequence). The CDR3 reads CASSLDWNLNEQFF. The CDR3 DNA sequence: TGTGCCAGCAGTTTAGATTGGAACTTGAATGAGCAGTTCTTC.

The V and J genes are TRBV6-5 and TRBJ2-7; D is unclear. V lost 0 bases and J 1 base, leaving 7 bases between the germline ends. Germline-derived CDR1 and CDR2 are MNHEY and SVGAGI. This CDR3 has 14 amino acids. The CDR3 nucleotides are TGTGCCAGCAGTTACTCTGCAGGATCCTACGAGCAGTACTTC. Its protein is CASSYSAGSYEQYF.

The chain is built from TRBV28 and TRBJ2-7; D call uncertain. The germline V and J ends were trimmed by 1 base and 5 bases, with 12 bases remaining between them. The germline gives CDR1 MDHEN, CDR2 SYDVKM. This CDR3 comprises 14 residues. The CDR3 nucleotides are TGTGCCAGCAGTTTATACCCCAGCACCCACGAGCAGTACTTC. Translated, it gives CASSLYPSTHEQYF. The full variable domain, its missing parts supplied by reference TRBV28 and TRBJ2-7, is DVKVTQSSRYLVKRTGEKVFLECVQDMDHENMFWYRQDPGLGLRLIYFSYDVKMKEKGDIPEGYSVSREKKERFSLILESASTNQTSMYLCASSLYPSTHEQYFGPGTRLTVT.

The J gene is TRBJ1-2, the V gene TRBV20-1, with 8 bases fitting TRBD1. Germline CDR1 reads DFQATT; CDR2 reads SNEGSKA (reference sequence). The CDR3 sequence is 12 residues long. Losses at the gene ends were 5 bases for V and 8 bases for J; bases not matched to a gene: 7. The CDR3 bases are TGCAGTGCTCGCCAGGGGGCGTGGGGCTACACCTTC. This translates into CSARQGAWGYTF.

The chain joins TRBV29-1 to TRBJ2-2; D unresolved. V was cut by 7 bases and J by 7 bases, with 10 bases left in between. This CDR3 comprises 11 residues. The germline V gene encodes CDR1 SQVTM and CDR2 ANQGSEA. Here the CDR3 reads CSAGFGGELFF. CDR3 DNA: TGCAGCGCCGGGTTTGGCGGGGAGCTGTTTTTT.

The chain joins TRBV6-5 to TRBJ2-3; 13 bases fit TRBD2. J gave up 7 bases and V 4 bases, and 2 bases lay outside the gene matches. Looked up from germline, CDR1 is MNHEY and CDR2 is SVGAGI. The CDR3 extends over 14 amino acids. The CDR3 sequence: CASSLGLAGYTQYF. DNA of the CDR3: TGTGCCAGCAGTTTGGGACTAGCGGGATATACGCAGTATTTT.

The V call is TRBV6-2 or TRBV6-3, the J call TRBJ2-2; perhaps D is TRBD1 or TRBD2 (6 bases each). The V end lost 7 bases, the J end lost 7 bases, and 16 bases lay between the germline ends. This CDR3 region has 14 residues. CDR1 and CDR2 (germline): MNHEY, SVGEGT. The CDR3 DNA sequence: TGTGCCAGCACGAGAGGGGGGCGGATCGGGGAGCTGTTTTTT. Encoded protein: CASTRGGRIGELFF.

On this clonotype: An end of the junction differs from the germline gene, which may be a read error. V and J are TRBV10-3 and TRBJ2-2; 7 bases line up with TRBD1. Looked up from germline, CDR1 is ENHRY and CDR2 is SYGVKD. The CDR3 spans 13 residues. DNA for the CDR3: TGTGCCCTCAGACAGGGGAACACCGGGGAGCTGTTTTTT. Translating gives CALRQGNTGELFF.

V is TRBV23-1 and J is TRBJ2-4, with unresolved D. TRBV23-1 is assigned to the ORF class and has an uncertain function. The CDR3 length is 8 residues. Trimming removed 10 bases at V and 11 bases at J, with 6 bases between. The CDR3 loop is CATSLQYF. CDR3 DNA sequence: TGCGCCACGAGCCTTCAGTACTTC.

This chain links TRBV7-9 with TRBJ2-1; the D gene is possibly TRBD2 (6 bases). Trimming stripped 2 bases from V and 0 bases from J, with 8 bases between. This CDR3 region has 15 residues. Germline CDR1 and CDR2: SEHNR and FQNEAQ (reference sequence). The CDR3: CASSLFGSSYNEQFF. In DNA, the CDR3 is TGTGCCAGCAGCTTATTCGGGAGCTCCTACAATGAGCAGTTCTTC.